These T cell receptor beta chains were read from a single sample in a study of OX40 agonist ivuxolimab in advanced cancers. Clones were read by immunoSEQ multiplex PCR, and TCRdb kept only the in-frame ones, dropping some. The sample includes under 35,000 clones, about 88% of them seen just once. The source was CD4+ or CD8+ T cells sorted from blood, collected in a trial of the OX40 agonist ivuxolimab. The receptor source for this set is an adult with an advanced solid tumor such as melanoma, head and neck, liver or kidney cancer. The CDR3 runs from the conserved cysteine through the conserved F or W. The order of the fields is D gene, J gene, V gene, clone size, CDR3 protein, CDR3 DNA. D genes are given only for firm matches. A clone size is listed for some rows: how often the clone was seen (once, few, many), or a class if it is expanded.

d_gene: TRBD1
j_gene: TRBJ1-2
v_gene: TRBV27
abundance: NA
CDR3aa: CASRRTGATNYGYTF
CDR3nt: TGTGCCAGCAGACGGACAGGGGCTACTAACTATGGCTACACCTTC

d_gene: NA
j_gene: TRBJ2-1
v_gene: TRBV11-2
abundance: NA
CDR3aa: CASSHGINDNEQFF
CDR3nt: TGTGCCAGCAGCCACGGGATCAATGACAATGAGCAGTTCTTC

d_gene: TRBD1
j_gene: TRBJ2-2
v_gene: TRBV28
abundance: once
CDR3aa: CASLKDRENTGELFF
CDR3nt: TGTGCCAGCTTAAAAGACAGGGAGAACACCGGGGAGCTGTTTTTT

d_gene: NA
j_gene: TRBJ1-1
v_gene: TRBV7-8
abundance: once
CDR3aa: CASSLGGTTEAFF
CDR3nt: TGTGCCAGCAGCTTAGGGGGGACGACTGAAGCTTTCTTT

d_gene: TRBD2
j_gene: TRBJ2-3
v_gene: TRBV7-9
abundance: NA
CDR3aa: CASSPGTSGSDTQYF
CDR3nt: TGTGCCAGCAGCCCCGGGACTAGCGGGTCGGATACGCAGTATTTT

d_gene: NA
j_gene: TRBJ2-3
v_gene: TRBV19
abundance: once
CDR3aa: CASSPGSRRGDTQYF
CDR3nt: TGTGCCAGTAGTCCGGGGAGCAGGCGAGGAGATACGCAGTATTTT

d_gene: NA
j_gene: TRBJ1-1
v_gene: TRBV7-9
abundance: NA
CDR3aa: CASSLQATEAFF
CDR3nt: TGTGCCAGCAGCTTACAGGCCACTGAAGCTTTCTTT

d_gene: NA
j_gene: TRBJ2-5
v_gene: TRBV2
abundance: NA
CDR3aa: CLCQPYPGDPAATQYF
CDR3nt: TGCCTGTGCCAGCCTTACCCAGGGGACCCAGCGGCGACCCAGTACTTC

d_gene: NA
j_gene: TRBJ2-1
v_gene: TRBV28
abundance: NA
CDR3aa: CASSFPRGRNEQFF
CDR3nt: TGTGCCAGCAGTTTCCCCCGGGGGCGGAATGAGCAGTTCTTC

d_gene: NA
j_gene: TRBJ2-7
v_gene: TRBV13
abundance: NA
CDR3aa: CASSLEGADEQYF
CDR3nt: TGTGCCAGCAGCCTGGAAGGGGCGGACGAGCAGTACTTC

d_gene: NA
j_gene: TRBJ2-1
v_gene: TRBV27
abundance: NA
CDR3aa: CASSGTVAYPTHNEQFF
CDR3nt: TGTGCCAGCAGTGGTACAGTCGCCTATCCGACCCACAATGAGCAGTTCTTC

d_gene: NA
j_gene: TRBJ2-6
v_gene: TRBV18
abundance: NA
CDR3aa: CASSKQGYSGANVLTF
CDR3nt: TGTGCCAGCTCCAAACAGGGATACTCTGGGGCCAACGTCCTGACTTTC

d_gene: NA
j_gene: TRBJ2-7
v_gene: TRBV27
abundance: NA
CDR3aa: CASSLRQSYEQYF
CDR3nt: TGTGCCAGCAGTTTAAGGCAGTCCTACGAGCAGTACTTC

d_gene: NA
j_gene: TRBJ1-4
v_gene: TRBV15
abundance: once
CDR3aa: CATSSDASEEKLFF
CDR3nt: TGTGCCACCAGCAGTGACGCGAGCGAGGAAAAACTGTTTTTT

d_gene: NA
j_gene: TRBJ2-5
v_gene: TRBV5-1
abundance: NA
CDR3aa: CASSLEGGRQETQYF
CDR3nt: TGCGCCAGCAGCTTGGAGGGGGGCCGACAAGAGACCCAGTACTTC